The sequence of this T cell receptor beta chain was determined in a study of blood T cells in healthy people across ages. The J segment lost 3 bases and the V segment lost 3 bases, leaving 4 bases of the junction unmatched. CDR1 and CDR2 from the germline V gene are MNHEY and SMNVEV (reference sequence). The CDR3 has 15 amino acids. This clonotype was seen more than once but under ten times. Primers used in a second PCR of roughly 6 to 12 cycles were a sample-barcoded 5' primer and a J-beta primer mix. TCRdb re-derived calls from the 5' RACE reads in MiXCR, one entry per CDR3 protein. Of almost 800,000 distinct CDR3 sequences listed, 58% are singletons.

This TCR derives from a man aged 25 to 40 in good health. The rearrangement uses TRBV27 and TRBJ1-5; TRBD1 aligns across 8 bases. Sequenced material: blood. CDR3 coding DNA: TGTGCCAGCAGTTTGGGGGGACAGGCCAATCAGCCCCAGCATTTT. Translating gives CASSLGGQANQPQHF.